This T cell receptor (beta chain) was recovered during a study of T cells in Graves' hyperthyroidism and ophthalmopathy. Recently diagnosed hyperthyroidism of less than 2 months' duration affected patients aged 18 to 65. Many counts were recorded for this clonotype. Amplified regions were TCR beta CDR3 sequences from RNA transcripts. The primer set for the first-round RT-PCR of the TCR CDR3 was HTBI. TCRdb passed the multiplex PCR reads through MiXCR, listing each CDR3 protein once. The sample records more than 550,000 distinct CDR3 sequences, 17% being singletons. The CDR3 is 15 residues long. Trimming removed 3 bases from V and 4 bases from J; junction bases left unmatched: 7.

This clonotype was sampled from a man in his fifties with Graves' hyperthyroidism. The chain carries TRBV12-3 or TRBV12-4 and TRBJ2-7; TRBD2 matches 9 bases. The specimen sequenced was blood. The CDR3 coding sequence is TGTGCCAGCAGTTTTTGGGCGGGAGGGATGTACGAGCAGTACTTC. It is translated as CASSFWAGGMYEQYF.